Listed here are 5 T cell receptor beta chains from one sample, sequenced in a study of T-cell reconstitution after alpha-beta-depleted transplantation in children. Researchers prepared the TCRbeta library using unique molecular identifiers, the study reports. TCRdb fed the PCR reads into MiXCR, producing one record per CDR3 protein. The repertoire holds around 370,000 distinct CDR3 sequences, with 10% as singletons. The specimen comprised PBMCs from the stem cell graft donor, sampled from the stem cell graft. Source of these receptors: a human donor who donated a stem cell graft to a child with acute lymphoblastic leukemia.

In this sample, this clonotype turned up a few times. The genes are TRBV5-1 and TRBJ2-5; D may be TRBD1 (5 bases). This CDR3 is 15 amino acids long. Trimming shortened V by 0 bases and J by 5 bases, and 14 bases separated the two germline ends. The germline gives CDR1 SGHRS, CDR2 YFSETQ. The CDR3 loop reads CASSLGQSWAETQYF. For the CDR3, the DNA is TGCGCCAGCAGCTTGGGACAGTCCTGGGCGGAGACCCAGTACTTC.

The table lists this clonotype with a few counts. The chain couples TRBV6-2 or TRBV6-3 to TRBJ2-2; 8 bases agree with TRBD2. V shed 0 bases and J 0 bases; nucleotides not matched to a gene: 12. CDR1 is MNHEY, CDR2 SVGEGT, per germline. There are 20 residues in the CDR3. The CDR3 region has the DNA TGTGCCAGCAGTTACTCGACGGGGGGGACCGCGGGGCCGAACACCGGGGAGCTGTTTTTT. Protein product: CASSYSTGGTAGPNTGELFF.

The J gene is TRBJ1-4, the V gene TRBV5-1; D is unclear. This CDR3 has 21 amino acids. V was cut by 4 bases and J by 4 bases, with 32 bases left in between. The V gene's germline CDR1 is SGHRS and CDR2 YFSETQ. The CDR3 sequence: CASSMEKLNSGRRKFNEKLFF. Written as DNA, the CDR3 is TGCGCCAGCAGCATGGAGAAATTGAACTCCGGTCGGAGGAAATTTAATGAAAAACTGTTTTTT.

This clonotype was seen more than once but under ten times. V usage is TRBV3-1 and J usage is TRBJ1-4, with 7 positions matching TRBD1. This CDR3 is 15 amino acids long. V lost 1 base and J lost 5; bases outside the gene matches: 4. Germline V gene sequence: CDR1 LGHDT, CDR2 YNNKEL (reference sequence). Here the CDR3 DNA reads TGTGCCAGCAGCCAAGTAGGGGGCGCAAATGAAAAACTGTTTTTT. As protein: CASSQVGGANEKLFF.

V is TRBV27 and J is TRBJ2-7; 7 positions agree with TRBD2. The V segment lost 2 bases and the J segment 5 bases; nucleotides outside the gene matches: 6. Germline V gene sequence: CDR1 MNHEY, CDR2 SMNVEV (reference sequence). CDR3 length equals 14 residues. The CDR3 here is CASSLVAGAHEQYF. The CDR3, as DNA: TGTGCCAGCAGTTTAGTGGCGGGAGCACACGAGCAGTACTTC.